This entry lists 15 T cell receptor beta chains sequenced from one sample in a study of blood T cells in healthy people across ages. Next came a second PCR, run for about 7 to 12 cycles, which used a sample-barcoded 5' primer along with a J-beta primer mix. Via MiXCR, TCRdb re-called the 5' RACE reads, giving one row per CDR3 protein. The repertoire holds some 730,000 distinct CDR3 sequences, with about 24% as singletons. The sequenced sample consisted of blood. Receptors were obtained from an older man in good health.

This clonotype was found a few times. The rearrangement links TRBV2 to TRBJ2-3; D may match TRBD1 or TRBD2 (5 bases each). This CDR3 is built from 13 residues. The germline V gene encodes CDR1 SNHLY and CDR2 FYNNEI. The V end lost 6 bases, the J end lost 8 bases, and 15 bases lay between the germline ends. The CDR3 DNA reads TGTGCCAGCAGCGCCCGGGGCACCATTACGCAGTATTTT. Translation: CASSARGTITQYF.

The chain couples TRBV7-2 to TRBJ2-3; 7 nucleotides line up with TRBD2. The germline V gene encodes CDR1 SGHTA and CDR2 FQGNSA. The CDR3 runs to 15 residues. V shed 5 bases and J 1 base; nucleotides not matched to a gene: 6. The CDR3 spells CASSPAGDRTDTQYF. For the CDR3, the DNA is TGTGCCAGCAGCCCCGCGGGAGATCGCACAGATACGCAGTATTTT.

This rearrangement joins TRBV5-1 to TRBJ1-2; 9 nucleotides line up with TRBD1. V shed 2 bases and J 7 bases; nucleotides not matched to a gene: 9. The germline CDR1 and CDR2 sequences are SGHRS and YFSETQ. This CDR3 contains 15 residues. The CDR3 sequence: CASSFSGQGSSGYTF. Written as DNA, the CDR3 is TGCGCCAGCAGCTTCTCGGGACAGGGTTCCTCTGGCTACACCTTC.

This chain uses TRBV12-3 or TRBV12-4 with TRBJ1-1, with D unresolved. This CDR3 contains 11 residues. Between the trimmed V and J ends, which lost 3 bases and 4 bases, there was a span of 3 bases. The CDR3 DNA reads as TGTGCCAGCAGTTTCAGCACTGAAGCTTTCTTT. Amino acids: CASSFSTEAFF.

The V and J genes are TRBV6-2 or TRBV6-3 and TRBJ2-3; either TRBD1 or TRBD2 may supply D (5 bases each). Germline loops: CDR1 MNHEY, CDR2 SVGEGT. V lost 2 bases and J lost 14, with 14 bases in between. The CDR3 has 12 residues. In DNA, the CDR3 is TGTGCCAGCAGTTACGTGGGACGTAGGGCGTATTTT. Translated, it gives CASSYVGRRAYF.

In its sample, this clonotype was seen a few times. The chain uses TRBV10-3 and TRBJ1-2, with D tentatively TRBD1 (5 bases). Trimming took off 0 bases at V and 8 bases at J, with 13 bases between the two ends. CDR1 ENHRY and CDR2 SYGVKD come from the germline V gene. The CDR3 covers 14 residues. CDR3 nucleotides: TGTGCCATCAGTGAGTCAGGGGACCTCCCGGGCTACACCTTC. Translation: CAISESGDLPGYTF.

This clonotype was detected only a few times. The chain employs TRBV29-1 and TRBJ2-3; 7 nucleotides line up with TRBD2. Germline V gene lookup returns CDR1 SQVTM and CDR2 ANQGSEA. This CDR3 has 14 residues. V lost 4 bases to trimming and J lost 0 bases; unmatched junction nucleotides: 4. The CDR3 reads CSVGAGVSTDTQYF. As DNA, the CDR3 is TGCAGCGTTGGGGCGGGGGTTAGCACAGATACGCAGTATTTT.

This clonotype has only a few counts. This sequence joins TRBV20-1 and TRBJ2-7; TRBD2 matches 10 bases. Trimming cost V 6 bases and J 5 bases; bases outside gene matches: 10. Germline CDR1 DFQATT, CDR2 SNEGSKA (reference sequence). The CDR3 sequence is 14 residues long. CDR3 nucleotide sequence: TGCAGTGCAGCCCCAGCTAGCGGGGGAGACGAGCAGTACTTC. Its translation: CSAAPASGGDEQYF.

This clonotype was observed a few times. This sequence joins TRBV20-1 and TRBJ2-3; possibly TRBD2 for D (6 bases). Germline V gene sequence: CDR1 DFQATT, CDR2 SNEGSKA (reference sequence). CDR3 length: 14 amino acids. Trimming removed 0 bases at V and 7 bases at J, with 14 bases between. CDR3 nucleotides: TGCAGTGCTAGAGACGCACCGGGGGATTATACGCAGTATTTT. Amino acid sequence: CSARDAPGDYTQYF.

The J gene is TRBJ2-5, the V gene TRBV9; D not resolved. The germline V gene has CDR1 SGDLS and CDR2 YYNGEE. V was cut by 0 bases and J by 5 bases, with 11 bases left in between. This CDR3 is 14 amino acids long. CDR3 coding DNA: TGTGCCAGCAGCGTAGCACCGGATGAGGAGACCCAGTACTTC. This gives the protein CASSVAPDEETQYF.

This clonotype was counted between two and nine times. The CDR3 reads CASSSLRTAPLHF. CDR3 nucleotides: TGTGCCAGCAGCTCCCTGAGGACCGCACCCCTCCACTTT. This chain connects TRBV11-3 to TRBJ1-6; unclear D gene. V was clipped by 4 bases and J by 11 bases, with 12 bases between them. This CDR3 has 13 residues. CDR1 is SGHNT, CDR2 YENEEA, per germline.

This clonotype occurred a few times. The chain joins TRBV6-5 to TRBJ2-5; perhaps TRBD2 as D (6 bases). V was trimmed by 7 bases and J by 4 bases, leaving 13 bases between them. The germline CDR1 and CDR2 sequences are MNHEY and SVGAGI. The CDR3 is 13 amino acids. The CDR3 is CASTLDGGETQYF. The DNA for the CDR3 is TGTGCCAGCACCCTGGACGGGGGAGAGACCCAGTACTTC.

The V gene is TRBV21-1, the J gene TRBJ2-1; the table's D call, TRBD2, has no DNA check behind it. TRBV21-1 is tagged as a pseudogene. The CDR3 spans 16 residues. Here the CDR3 DNA reads TGTGCCAGCAGCCCGCTAGCGGGAAATTATTACAATGAGCAGTTCTTC. Amino acid sequence: CASSPLAGNYYNEQFF.

This clonotype turned up a few times. An end of the junction differs from the germline gene, which may be a read error. J is TRBJ2-7 and V is TRBV7-9; 7 bases map to TRBD1. This CDR3 has 14 residues. CDR1 SEHNR and CDR2 FQNEAQ come from the germline V gene (reference sequence). In DNA, the CDR3 is TGCGCCAGCAGCGCCGGGACAGTTACCTACGAGCAGTACTTC. Translated: CASSAGTVTYEQYF.

The table lists this clonotype with a few counts. The V and J genes are TRBV20-1 and TRBJ1-6; D is possibly TRBD1 (5 bases). This CDR3 is 15 amino acids long. From germline, CDR1 is DFQATT and CDR2 SNEGSKA (reference sequence). The V gene lost 3 bases and the J gene lost 8 bases, with 17 bases spanning the gap. CDR3: CSAREVRGKDSPLHF. CDR3 DNA sequence: TGCAGTGCTAGGGAAGTCCGGGGGAAGGATTCACCCCTCCACTTT.